This T cell receptor beta chain was sequenced in a study of T-cell reconstitution after alpha-beta-depleted transplantation in children. Whole-study findings and limits: Reportedly, roughly two months post-transplant, alpha-beta T cells arose from several hundred expanded graft clones. T-cell counts and diversity were attributed mostly to newly produced T cells one year after transplant.

Only a few counts were recorded for this clonotype. Antigen: not known. V was cut by 0 bases and J by 4 bases, with 11 bases left in between. Germline-derived CDR1 and CDR2 are SGHNT and YYREEE (reference sequence). CDR3 length equals 14 residues. For TCRbeta, the library was prepared with unique molecular identifiers. TCRdb called the PCR reads again in MiXCR, with one record for every CDR3 protein. The table lists roughly 340,000 distinct CDR3 sequences, roughly 16% of them singletons. Sample: PBMCs, mostly from graft donor cells, taken 360 days after TCRalphabeta/CD19-depleted stem cell transplant. The genes are TRBV5-4 and TRBJ2-7; TRBD1 or TRBD2 may be the D gene (5 bases each). The origin of this receptor is a male patient between 2 and 9 years old who had a stem cell transplant for acute lymphoblastic leukemia, so the T cells may come from the graft donor. The CDR3 nucleotides are TGTGCCAGCAGCTTGGAGACAGCGGTTTACGAGCAGTACTTC. This gives the protein CASSLETAVYEQYF.